These T cell receptor beta chains were read from a single sample in a study. TCRdb reanalysed the 5' RACE reads using MiXCR and keeps one entry per CDR3 protein. The data contain approximately 23,000 distinct CDR3 sequences, roughly 33% of them seen just once; the ten biggest clones take up 2% to 2.5%. The sample was tumor-infiltrating naive CD4+ T cells sorted from the breast tumor. These receptors were taken from a female donor with breast cancer. Each CDR3 is given with its conserved first and last residue. D genes are given only for firm matches. Size tells how often a clone was seen (once, few, many) or the class of an expanded clone, and some rows leave it out.

V	J	size	D	DNA	CDR3
TRBV9	TRBJ2-3	.	.	TGTGCCAGCAGCACCACAGGGACCCCAGATACGCAGTATTTT	CASSTTGTPDTQYF
TRBV12-3/TRBV12-4	TRBJ2-7	many	.	TGTGCCAGCAGTTTGGGACTCTCCTACGAGCAGTACTTC	CASSLGLSYEQYF
TRBV18	TRBJ1-5	many	.	TGTGCCAGCTCATCCAATAGCAATCAGCCCCAGCATTTT	CASSSNSNQPQHF
TRBV20-1	TRBJ2-7	few	TRBD2	TGCAGTGGATCGTTCACTAGCGGGAGGGCCGAAGAGCAGTACTTC	CSGSFTSGRAEEQYF
TRBV15	TRBJ2-3	.	TRBD2	TGTGCCACCAGCAGCTTGGTACCAGCGGGAGTGGGAGATACGCAGTATTTT	CATSSLVPAGVGDTQYF
TRBV10-1	TRBJ1-1	.	.	TGCGCCAGCAGTGAGTTGGGGGAAACTGAAGCTTTCTTT	CASSELGETEAFF
TRBV5-1	TRBJ1-5	.	.	TGCGCCAGCAGCCCCGGGACTGGGGAGCGGCAGCCCCAGCATTTT	CASSPGTGERQPQHF
TRBV6-5	TRBJ1-5	.	.	TGTGCCAGCAGTTACAATGGGGGACATCAGCCCCAGCATTTT	CASSYNGGHQPQHF
TRBV20-1	TRBJ1-1	.	.	TGCAGTGCTAGAGATCGGCAGGCAAGAGGGACTGAAGCTTTCTTT	CSARDRQARGTEAFF
TRBV12-3/TRBV12-4	TRBJ1-2	medium-sized	TRBD1	TGTGCCAGCAGTAACGGACAGGCTTACGGCTACACCTTC	CASSNGQAYGYTF
TRBV2	TRBJ1-5	few	.	TGTGCCAGCAGTATACAGGGCACTCAGCCCCAGCATTTT	CASSIQGTQPQHF
TRBV20-1	TRBJ1-2	medium-sized	.	TGCAGTGCTAGAGATCGGTGGGGGCATGGCTACACCTTC	CSARDRWGHGYTF
TRBV6-5	TRBJ2-5	.	TRBD2	TGTGCCAGCAGAGGACTAGCGGGAGGCCAAGAGACCCAGTACTTC	CASRGLAGGQETQYF
TRBV25-1	TRBJ1-1	many	TRBD1	TGTGCCAGCAGTGATTATACGAGACAGGGCAACACTGAAGCTTTCTTT	CASSDYTRQGNTEAFF
TRBV6-6	TRBJ2-6	.	TRBD1	TGTGCCAGCAGTTACTCCAGGGACAGGGACTGGGATGGGGCCAACGTCCTGACTTTC	CASSYSRDRDWDGANVLTF
TRBV11-2	TRBJ2-7	few	TRBD1	TGTGCCAGCACCGGGACAGCGTCCTACGAGCAGTACTTC	CASTGTASYEQYF
TRBV20-1	TRBJ2-7	many	.	TGCAGTGCGGACCCGGGCCGAAATTACGAGCAGTACTTC	CSADPGRNYEQYF
TRBV28	TRBJ1-2	many	TRBD1	TGTGCCAGCGGAACAGGGGTCTATGGCTACACCTTC	CASGTGVYGYTF
TRBV12-3/TRBV12-4	TRBJ2-1	few	TRBD2	TGTGCCAGCAGTTTTTCGGGGGGGGCCTACAATGAGCAGTTCTTC	CASSFSGGAYNEQFF
TRBV20-1	TRBJ1-5	medium-sized	.	TGCAGTGCTCCCGGGGACACGCCTAATCAGCCCCAGCATTTT	CSAPGDTPNQPQHF
TRBV18	TRBJ2-5	medium-sized	.	TGTGCCAGCTCAACGTACCAAGAGACCCAGTACTTC	CASSTYQETQYF
TRBV7-2	TRBJ2-2	.	.	TGTGCCAGCAGCTTCCGACTAGGGCCCGGGGAGCTGTTTTTT	CASSFRLGPGELFF
TRBV6-5	TRBJ2-1	.	TRBD1	TGTGCCAGCACCTCGGGACAGGGATCGAATGAGCAGTTCTTC	CASTSGQGSNEQFF
TRBV3-1	TRBJ1-4	few	.	TGTGCCAGCAGCCGCAGGGGACCCTCCGGAACTAATGAAAAACTGTTTTTT	CASSRRGPSGTNEKLFF